This T cell receptor (beta chain) was captured by sequencing in a study of blood T cells in healthy people across ages. Study-wide results and limits: Higher naive T cell percentage went strongly together with higher TCR beta diversity.

Alongside a J-beta primer mix, a sample-barcoded 5' primer served in a second PCR lasting roughly 7 to 11 cycles. Per sample, CDR3-containing paired-end reads numbered at least 2.5 million. TCRdb reprocessed the 5' RACE reads via MiXCR and lists one record per CDR3 protein. The repertoire holds 850,000 to 1,000,000 distinct CDR3 sequences, with just over 50% as singletons. They isolated at least 7 million PBMCs from each sample. Extraction of total RNA produced a minimum of 5.5 micrograms from each sample. This clonotype was detected only a few times. Its cognate antigen is unknown. The receptor's source is a woman aged 60-70 years in good health. Sequencing was done on a sample of blood.

CDR3 sequence: CASRTGGGSGAYNEQFF. The CDR3 DNA reads as TGTGCCAGCAGAACCGGCGGGGGTAGCGGGGCCTACAATGAGCAGTTCTTC. The gene calls are TRBV28 and TRBJ2-1; 8 bases match TRBD2. The CDR3 contains 17 residues. J lost 2 bases, V lost 6 bases, and 12 bases had no gene match. The germline gives CDR1 MDHEN, CDR2 SYDVKM.